A single T cell receptor beta chain is shown here with its context. Its antigen is as yet unknown. Germline V gives CDR1 SGHDT, CDR2 YYEEEE. V gave up 3 bases and J gave up 4 bases, with 13 bases separating them. The CDR3 length is 14 residues. The entry originates in a study of CD8 T cells in ankylosing spondylitis. Whole-study findings and limits: It was reported that disease-linked clones were significantly enriched in matched ankylosing spondylitis synovial fluid. A TCR beta motif of eight highly homologous variants appeared characteristic of ankylosing spondylitis blood. Previously reported in reactive arthritis synovial fluid and blood were some of the motif variants.

Quantitative molecular-barcoded 5'-RACE generated the TCR beta libraries. Each CDR3 protein gets one entry after TCRdb re-called the 5' RACE reads with MiXCR. The sample records 150,000 to 250,000 distinct CDR3 sequences, roughly 12% being singletons. The sample consisted of blood, either unsorted or a sorted T cell fraction (not recorded which). The chain employs TRBV5-6 and TRBJ1-1; D is unclear. The clonotype originates from a male donor with ankylosing spondylitis or in good health (not recorded which). CDR3 nucleotides: TGTGCCAGCAGCTCTTGGGGAGGTAGCACTGAAGCTTTCTTT. This gives the protein CASSSWGGSTEAFF.